The TCR beta chain described here comes from a study of beta chain features in type 1 diabetes. All of the isolated RNA was reverse transcribed, so expressed TCRB transcripts were sequenced. Clones were sequenced by immunoSEQ multiplex PCR, and TCRdb holds only the in-frame ones, with some missing. The repertoire has roughly 60,000 clones, around 63% of them found once; the top ten carry over 2%. Trimming removed 7 bases at V and 3 bases at J, with 10 bases between. CDR1 is SGHDT, CDR2 YYEEEE, per germline. The CDR3 is 12 residues long. This clone was seen just once. The sequence derives from a woman in her late teens or twenties in good health. The material sequenced was Tregs from blood. The J gene is TRBJ1-2, the V gene TRBV5-6; possibly TRBD1 for D (5 bases). CDR3 in DNA: TGTGCCAGCGCGACAGCTTACTATGGCTACACCTTC. Its translation: CASATAYYGYTF.